The sequence of this T cell receptor beta chain was determined in a study of blood T cell repertoires in COVID-19. Study-level background: Samples came from the United States, Italy and Spain, spanning acute and convalescent COVID-19.

Some clones are missing from TCRdb's copy, which holds only in-frame ones; the method was immunoSEQ multiplex PCR. The table has a few hundred thousand clones, over 85% seen once. Germline V gene lookup returns CDR1 LGHDT and CDR2 YNNKEL (reference sequence). The length of the CDR3 is 14 residues. The J segment lost 14 bases and the V segment lost 4 bases, leaving 6 bases of the junction unmatched. Seattle-derived patients entered the study during active infection and were followed longitudinally. The chain is built from TRBV3-1 (or the pseudogene TRBV3-2) and TRBJ1-6; 12 positions match TRBD1. What was sequenced was peripheral blood. The receptor's source is a man aged 18 to 29 with COVID-19, enrolled during active disease. The CDR3 sequence is CASSPGQGAPALHF. CDR3 DNA: TGTGCCAGCAGCCCGGGACAGGGGGCTCCGGCCCTCCACTTT.